This T cell receptor (beta chain) is drawn from a study of blood T cell repertoires in COVID-19. Whole-study context: Researchers got acute and convalescent COVID-19 samples from the United States, Italy and Spain.

From germline, CDR1 is SGHNT and CDR2 YYREEE (reference sequence). There are 11 residues in the CDR3. Trimming shortened V by 7 bases and J by 2 bases, and 5 bases separated the two germline ends. In the authors' workflow: Reference gene primer amplification in the assay estimated nucleated cell counts. Clones were read by immunoSEQ multiplex PCR, and TCRdb kept only the in-frame ones, dropping some. V and J calls and clone size are given by that table; D and trimming were obtained from the DNA. The repertoire holds tens of thousands of clones, about four fifths seen once, with about 4.2% in the top ten.

The chain is built from TRBV5-4 and TRBJ2-3; unclear D gene. The clonotype comes from a woman aged 70 to 79 with acute or convalescent COVID-19. The sequencing input was peripheral blood. CDR3 DNA sequence: TGTGCCAGCTCCTTCACAGATACGCAGTATTTT. This encodes CASSFTDTQYF.